This entry describes one T cell receptor beta chain. TCRdb called the 5' RACE reads again in MiXCR, with one record for every CDR3 protein. The repertoire includes around 510,000 distinct CDR3 sequences, about 20% of them detected once, and under 8.5% sits in the top ten. Germline lookup yields CDR1 LGHDT and CDR2 YNNKEL (reference sequence). Trimming took 3 bases from V and 5 from J; bases not matched to a gene: 11. There are 16 residues in the CDR3. This specimen comes from a study of T-cell memory formation after mild COVID-19. The chain is built from TRBV3-1 and TRBJ1-1; 8 bases line up with TRBD1. The source is an adult woman who had mild COVID-19 (a few samples of this study predate the infection). Cell type and time point are not known. Sequences were obtained from PBMCs or a T cell subset sorted from them (not recorded which). CDR3 DNA sequence: TGTGCCAGCAGCCAGTTGAGACAGGGGAGTAGGACTGAAGCTTTCTTT. Residues: CASSQLRQGSRTEAFF.